These T cell receptor beta chains were read from a single sample in a study of cytomegalovirus exposure and HLA in healthy donors. Libraries were prepared by immunoSEQ multiplex PCR; TCRdb keeps only in-frame clonotypes and omits some of them. The profile shows 70,000 to 95,000 clones, 62% of them singletons. Input material: PBMCs. Receptors were obtained from a woman aged 25 to 39 in good health and CMV-seropositive. The CDR3 runs from the conserved cysteine through the conserved F or W. The D gene is left open where the match is weak. A row's size may be missing; if present it is once, few, many or a size class.

size: NA; J: TRBJ1-1; V: TRBV7-8; D: NA; CDR3: CASSLGGGSVEAFF; DNA: TGTGCCAGCAGCTTAGGAGGGGGTAGCGTTGAAGCTTTCTTT
size: NA; J: TRBJ2-5; V: TRBV19; D: NA; CDR3: CASSIAGEETQYF; DNA: TGTGCCAGTAGTATAGCGGGGGAAGAGACCCAGTACTTC
size: few; J: TRBJ1-2; V: TRBV6-5; D: TRBD1; CDR3: CASSYGQGQDGYTF; DNA: TGTGCCAGCAGTTATGGACAGGGACAAGATGGCTACACCTTC
size: NA; J: TRBJ1-1; V: TRBV7-3; D: NA; CDR3: CASSSLWGHTEAFF; DNA: TGTGCCAGCAGCTCCCTTTGGGGCCACACTGAAGCTTTCTTT
size: NA; J: TRBJ1-2; V: TRBV9; D: TRBD1; CDR3: CASSSRGRQYGYTF; DNA: TGTGCCAGCAGTAGCAGGGGGCGCCAATATGGCTACACCTTC
size: NA; J: TRBJ1-6; V: TRBV18; D: NA; CDR3: CASSQSPGVSYNSPLHF; DNA: TGTGCCAGCTCACAAAGTCCGGGGGTGTCCTATAATTCACCCCTCCACTTT
size: NA; J: TRBJ1-4; V: TRBV6-1; D: NA; CDR3: CASSGQTTNEKLFF; DNA: TGTGCCAGCAGTGGACAGACAACTAATGAAAAACTGTTTTTT
size: NA; J: TRBJ1-4; V: TRBV5-8; D: NA; CDR3: CASSLGTDSSVANEKLFF; DNA: TGTGCCAGCAGCTTGGGGACGGACAGCAGTGTGGCTAATGAAAAACTGTTTTTT
size: few; J: TRBJ2-7; V: TRBV7-2; D: TRBD2; CDR3: CASSLKPLAGAVHEQYF; DNA: TGTGCCAGCAGCTTAAAACCACTAGCGGGGGCCGTCCACGAGCAGTACTTC
size: NA; J: TRBJ1-1; V: TRBV19; D: NA; CDR3: CASSRGTNTEAFF; DNA: TGTGCCAGTAGTAGGGGCACGAACACTGAAGCTTTCTTT
size: NA; J: TRBJ1-1; V: TRBV5-1; D: NA; CDR3: CASSSISNTEAFF; DNA: TGCGCCAGCAGTTCAATTTCAAACACTGAAGCTTTCTTT
size: medium-sized; J: TRBJ1-2; V: TRBV6-1; D: NA; CDR3: CASSEGFEANYGYTF; DNA: TGTGCCAGCAGTGAAGGGTTCGAGGCTAACTATGGCTACACCTTC
size: NA; J: TRBJ2-7; V: TRBV5-1; D: NA; CDR3: CASSLFQNEQYF; DNA: TGCGCCAGCAGCTTGTTCCAGAACGAGCAGTACTTC
size: few; J: TRBJ1-6; V: TRBV11-2; D: NA; CDR3: CASSLTDLNSPLHF; DNA: TGTGCCAGCAGCTTGACAGACCTCAATTCACCCCTCCACTTT
size: NA; J: TRBJ2-1; V: TRBV7-6; D: TRBD2; CDR3: CASSLAGGVDEQFF; DNA: TGTGCCAGCAGCTTAGCGGGGGGGGTCGATGAGCAGTTCTTC
size: NA; J: TRBJ2-7; V: TRBV28; D: TRBD1; CDR3: CASSSTTGTAYEQYF; DNA: TGTGCCAGCTCGTCTACGACCGGGACAGCCTACGAGCAGTACTTC
size: NA; J: TRBJ1-1; V: TRBV9; D: NA; CDR3: CASSVAPVLNTEAFF; DNA: TGTGCCAGCAGCGTAGCCCCAGTCCTGAACACTGAAGCTTTCTTT
size: NA; J: TRBJ1-2; V: TRBV5-1; D: NA; CDR3: CASSPARGGYYGYIF; DNA: TGCGCCAGCAGCCCGGCGAGGGGAGGCTACTATGGCTACATCTTC
size: few; J: TRBJ1-2; V: TRBV5-5; D: NA; CDR3: CASENSIGYTF; DNA: TGTGCCAGCGAGAATTCTATCGGGTACACCTTC
size: NA; J: TRBJ2-6; V: TRBV19; D: NA; CDR3: CASTGAGANVLTF; DNA: TGTGCCAGTACAGGTGCTGGGGCCAACGTCCTGACTTTC